What follows are 23 T cell receptor beta chains derived from one specimen sequenced in a study of sequential checkpoint blockade in melanoma. The treatment was: randomized to nivolumab then ipilimumab (arm A) or the reverse (arm B). Clones were read by immunoSEQ multiplex PCR, and TCRdb kept only the in-frame ones, dropping some. The data show some 17,000 clones, approximately 80% seen once. Material: CD8+ T cells sorted from blood (inferred from file names), obtained from a patient given nivolumab and ipilimumab in sequence. These TCRs come from a human donor with melanoma.

V and J are TRBV7-6 and TRBJ1-5; D is unclear. This CDR3 spans 15 amino acids. Trimming cost V 1 base and J 0 bases, with 7 bases left between them. Germline V CDR1 and CDR2: SGHVS, FNYEAQ. Here the CDR3 reads CASSLELASNQPQHF. The CDR3 nucleotides read TGTGCCAGCAGCTTAGAATTGGCTAGCAATCAGCCCCAGCATTTT.

The chain combines TRBV4-3 with TRBJ1-2, with 9 bases lining up with TRBD1. CDR1 LGHNA and CDR2 YSLEER come from the germline V gene. V shed 0 bases, J shed 3 bases, and the junction held 2 bases outside the gene matches. The CDR3 runs to 15 residues. In DNA, the CDR3 is TGCGCCAGCAGCCAAGAGGGGGACAGGGACTATGGCTACACCTTC. Protein product: CASSQEGDRDYGYTF.

This clone was detected only once. CDR3 protein: CASSFWPGTGTGKVEQYF. DNA of the CDR3: TGTGCCAGCAGCTTTTGGCCCGGAACCGGGACAGGGAAGGTCGAGCAGTACTTC. The chain employs TRBV27 and TRBJ2-7; 9 nucleotides agree with TRBD1. The CDR3 runs to 18 residues. With 6 bases clipped from V and 6 bases from J, the junction kept 21 bases outside the gene matches. Germline values: CDR1 MNHEY, CDR2 SMNVEV (reference sequence).

The genes are TRBV27 and TRBJ1-5; no reliable D call. Trimming removed 3 bases at V and 7 bases at J, with 7 bases between. Germline-derived CDR1 and CDR2 are MNHEY and SMNVEV (reference sequence). The CDR3 covers 12 residues. For the CDR3, the DNA is TGTGCCAGCAGTTTCTTCGGGCAGCCCCAGCATTTT. It encodes CASSFFGQPQHF.

The V gene is TRBV27, the J gene TRBJ2-7; a possible D gene is TRBD1 (5 bases). V shed 3 bases and J shed 5 bases, with 11 bases lying between them. The CDR3 contains 13 residues. Germline assignment: CDR1 MNHEY and CDR2 SMNVEV (reference sequence). The CDR3 sequence is CASSFSRVHEQYF. The CDR3 nucleotides are TGTGCCAGCAGTTTCTCCAGGGTCCACGAGCAGTACTTC.

The chain carries TRBV9 and TRBJ1-6, with D maybe TRBD1 (6 bases). The CDR3 spans 15 residues. V was pared by 0 bases and J by 7 bases, with 11 bases between. Germline V lookup: CDR1 SGDLS, CDR2 YYNGEE. CDR3 nucleotide sequence: TGTGCCAGCAGCGTAGCGACAGGCTTCAATTCACCCCTCCACTTT. Its translation is CASSVATGFNSPLHF.

The V gene is TRBV4-3, the J gene TRBJ2-7; 10 nucleotides agree with TRBD2. J lost 5 bases, V lost 1 base, and 8 bases had no gene match. This CDR3 spans 16 amino acids. CDR1 is LGHNA, CDR2 YSLEER, per germline. The CDR3, as DNA: TGCGCCAGCAGCCAAGTCCAGAGCGGGGGGGTCAACGAGCAGTACTTC. Protein product: CASSQVQSGGVNEQYF.

The chain couples TRBV10-3 to TRBJ2-3; 14 bases map to TRBD2. Looked up from germline, CDR1 is ENHRY and CDR2 is SYGVKD. The CDR3 covers 18 residues. The V and J ends lost 0 bases and 2 bases, in that order; junction bases with no gene match: 4. DNA for the CDR3: TGTGCCATCAGTGAGTCGCCGACTAGCGGGGGGGACACAGATACGCAGTATTTT. Translating it yields CAISESPTSGGDTDTQYF.

V usage is TRBV29-1 and J usage is TRBJ2-7, with TRBD2 identical over 16 bases. The J segment lost 2 bases and the V segment lost 3 bases, leaving 4 bases of the junction unmatched. Germline V gene sequence: CDR1 SQVTM, CDR2 ANQGSEA. This CDR3 comprises 16 residues. This CDR3 reads CSVEGLAGGPAYEQYF. CDR3 coding DNA: TGCAGCGTTGAGGGACTAGCGGGAGGGCCGGCCTACGAGCAGTACTTC.

The chain carries TRBV18 and TRBJ2-6; D call uncertain. Germline V CDR1 and CDR2: KGHSH, LQKENI. This CDR3 has 17 residues. Trimming stripped 2 bases from V and 0 bases from J, with 11 bases between. The CDR3, as DNA: TGTGCCAGCTCACCAGGTCCGGAGAGCTCTGGGGCCAACGTCCTGACTTTC. This translates into CASSPGPESSGANVLTF.

The CDR3 DNA follows: TGTGCCAGCAGTTTTTACGGTACCTACGAGCAGTACTTC. It codes for CASSFYGTYEQYF. The chain recombines TRBV6-5 with TRBJ2-7; D unresolved. Germline V CDR1 and CDR2: MNHEY, SVGAGI. The CDR3 extends over 13 amino acids. V was pared by 4 bases and J by 2 bases, with 9 bases between.

The V and J genes are TRBV5-1 and TRBJ2-7; TRBD1 matches at 8 bases. The CDR3 covers 15 residues. In germline, CDR1 is SGHRS, CDR2 YFSETQ. The V gene end was trimmed by 0 bases and the J gene end by 5 bases; junction bases not matched to a gene: 7. The CDR3 reads CASSLAVRTGNEQYF. CDR3 DNA sequence: TGCGCCAGCAGCTTGGCTGTGAGGACAGGGAACGAGCAGTACTTC.

The rearrangement joins TRBV4-1 to TRBJ2-7; no definite D call. With 0 bases removed from V and 0 bases from J, the gap between germline ends came to 9 bases. The germline gives CDR1 MGHRA, CDR2 YSYEKL. The CDR3 length is 15 residues. The CDR3 region has the DNA TGCGCCAGCAGCCAAGAGGTGAGTTCCTCCTACGAGCAGTACTTC. Translating it yields CASSQEVSSSYEQYF.

This chain connects TRBV27 to TRBJ1-1, with 7 bases that match TRBD1. The length of the CDR3 is 15 residues. Germline V gene sequence: CDR1 MNHEY, CDR2 SMNVEV (reference sequence). The ends lost 0 bases at V and 5 bases at J; junction bases unmatched: 6. The CDR3 nucleotides read TGTGCCAGCAGTTTATCGACAGGGAGAGAGACTGAAGCTTTCTTT. Translation: CASSLSTGRETEAFF.

The V call is TRBV6-5, the J call TRBJ1-1; no clear D. The CDR3 runs to 12 residues. Trimming pared 7 bases from V and 1 base from J, leaving 7 bases between. The germline gives CDR1 MNHEY, CDR2 SVGAGI. CDR3 nucleotides: TGTGCCAGCAACAGACAGAACACTGAAGCTTTCTTT. Amino acids: CASNRQNTEAFF.

This chain connects TRBV7-2 to TRBJ2-1; 11 nucleotides align to TRBD2. The CDR3 runs to 17 residues. CDR1 and CDR2 (germline): SGHTA, FQGNSA. The V and J ends lost 4 bases and 0 bases, in that order; junction bases with no gene match: 5. CDR3 DNA sequence: TGTGCCAGCAGCTCCGCTAGCGGGAGGCGCTCCTACAATGAGCAGTTCTTC. It codes for CASSSASGRRSYNEQFF.

This rearrangement joins TRBV21-1 to TRBJ2-7; the table's D call of TRBD2 was not tested on the DNA. TRBV21-1 is an annotated pseudogene. This CDR3 spans 13 amino acids. The CDR3 region is CASSKVVTYEQYF. The CDR3 DNA reads TGTGCCAGCAGCAAAGTCGTTACCTACGAGCAGTACTTC.

This rearrangement joins TRBV27 to TRBJ2-7; perhaps TRBD1 as D (5 bases). Germline V CDR1 and CDR2: MNHEY, SMNVEV (reference sequence). V was pared by 0 bases and J by 3 bases, with 18 bases between. The CDR3 is 17 amino acids. The CDR3 sequence: CASSLSMVGHLIYEQYF. The CDR3, as DNA: TGTGCCAGCAGTTTATCAATGGTGGGGCACCTGATCTACGAGCAGTACTTC.

This clone is large (0.1 to 1%). The V call is TRBV18, the J call TRBJ1-1; D is ambiguous. Germline V gene sequence: CDR1 KGHSH, CDR2 LQKENI. Trimming left V 0 bases short and J 3 bases short, with 11 bases between. The CDR3 consists of 15 residues. The CDR3 DNA sequence: TGTGCCAGCTCACCACCCGCGGGGTTGGACACTGAAGCTTTCTTT. This encodes CASSPPAGLDTEAFF.

The V call is TRBV27, the J call TRBJ1-5, with unresolved D. Germline lookup yields CDR1 MNHEY and CDR2 SMNVEV (reference sequence). The V gene lost 2 bases and the J gene lost 2 bases, with 10 bases spanning the gap. CDR3 length equals 15 residues. The CDR3 loop reads CASSLDGYGNQPQHF. CDR3 DNA sequence: TGTGCCAGCAGTTTAGACGGGTATGGCAATCAGCCCCAGCATTTT.

The gene calls are TRBV4-1 and TRBJ2-5; D is ambiguous. The J call may be in error: the DNA end matches TRBJ2-7 better. Germline-derived CDR1 and CDR2 are MGHRA and YSYEKL. The CDR3 runs 13 residues. The CDR3 here is CASSQEMGVEQYF. The CDR3 DNA reads as TGCGCCAGCAGCCAAGAGATGGGCGTCGAGCAGTACTTC.

The J gene is TRBJ2-2, the V gene TRBV7-8, with 12 bases fitting TRBD2. Germline trimming cut 5 bases from V and 7 bases from J; bases unmatched to any gene: 8. CDR3 length: 16 amino acids. CDR1 is SGHVS and CDR2 is FQNEAQ in the germline V gene. CDR3 amino acids: CASSPPSGRDFGELFF. As DNA, the CDR3 is TGTGCCAGCAGCCCGCCTAGCGGGAGGGATTTCGGGGAGCTGTTTTTT.

This clone was counted only a few times. This chain uses TRBV5-4 with TRBJ2-7; 12 nucleotides line up with TRBD1. The CDR3 length is 15 residues. Trimming removed 3 bases from V and 4 bases from J; junction bases left unmatched: 5. In germline, CDR1 is SGHNT, CDR2 YYREEE (reference sequence). The CDR3 DNA follows: TGTGCCAGCAGCTCCGGGACAGGGGGCCCATACGAGCAGTACTTC. Protein sequence: CASSSGTGGPYEQYF.